Listed here are 13 T cell receptor beta chains from one sample, sequenced in a study of blood T cell repertoires in COVID-19. TCRdb's table, derived via immunoSEQ multiplex PCR, lists solely in-frame clones and lacks some. This table has about 170,000 clones, 83% appearing once. Sample: PBMCs or T cells enriched from blood (not recorded which). Source of these receptors: a woman aged 45-65 years who had recovered from COVID-19.

The sample holds one count of this clone. V usage is TRBV19 and J usage is TRBJ1-4; maybe TRBD1 (6 bases). Per germline, CDR1 LNHDA and CDR2 SQIVND (reference sequence). This CDR3 is built from 14 residues. The V end was cut by 4 bases, the J end by 2 bases, with 8 bases between. This CDR3 is CASSTQGTNEKLFF. Written as DNA, the CDR3 is TGTGCCAGTAGTACCCAGGGGACTAATGAAAAACTGTTTTTT.

The V call is TRBV5-1, the J call TRBJ2-2, with D perhaps matching TRBD1 (5 bases). The germline V gene encodes CDR1 SGHRS and CDR2 YFSETQ. The V gene lost 4 bases and the J gene lost 4 bases, with 17 bases spanning the gap. The CDR3 has 16 amino acids. CDR3 DNA sequence: TGCGCCAGCAGCCCTCCAGGGCAGGCGGCCACCGGGGAGCTGTTTTTT. This codes for CASSPPGQAATGELFF.

The chain combines TRBV6-2 or TRBV6-3 with TRBJ2-1; 12 nucleotides agree with TRBD2. The CDR3 loop spans 15 amino acids. CDR1 is MNHEY, CDR2 SVGEGT, per germline. The V segment lost 6 bases and the J segment 9 bases; nucleotides outside the gene matches: 9. The CDR3 loop reads CASSQGTSGLGEQFF. Written as DNA, the CDR3 is TGTGCCAGCAGCCAGGGGACTAGCGGGCTCGGTGAGCAGTTCTTC.

This chain uses TRBV7-6 with TRBJ2-2; no reliable D call. Germline CDR1 reads SGHVS; CDR2 reads FNYEAQ. The CDR3 is made up of 12 amino acids. V lost 8 bases to trimming and J lost 4 bases, with 8 bases between them. The CDR3 loop is CASSPVTGELFF. The CDR3 DNA reads TGTGCCAGCTCCCCGGTCACCGGGGAGCTGTTTTTT.

The rearrangement links TRBV29-1 to TRBJ2-2; D is perhaps TRBD2 (6 bases). The CDR3 runs 14 residues. Trimming stripped 7 bases from V and 5 bases from J, with 17 bases between. Germline assignment: CDR1 SQVTM and CDR2 ANQGSEA. The CDR3 DNA follows: TGCAGCGGGGGGGTTAGCCTGGGTACCGGGGAGCTGTTTTTT. Its translation: CSGGVSLGTGELFF.

J is TRBJ1-4 and V is TRBV4-1; D possibly corresponds to TRBD1 (5 bases). V dropped 3 bases and J dropped 6 bases, with 20 bases sitting between them. The CDR3 loop spans 17 amino acids. The germline V gene encodes CDR1 MGHRA and CDR2 YSYEKL. CDR3 in amino acids: CASSQEGRGTGDEKLFF. The CDR3 DNA is TGCGCCAGCAGCCAGGAGGGGAGGGGCACGGGGGATGAAAAACTGTTTTTT.

The chain employs TRBV7-9 and TRBJ1-6; weak D call: TRBD1 (5 bases). CDR1 and CDR2 (germline): SEHNR, FQNEAQ (reference sequence). This CDR3 contains 12 residues. Trimming shortened V by 11 bases and J by 8 bases, and 13 bases separated the two germline ends. CDR3 region: CAAGRGDSPLHF. The CDR3 DNA reads as TGTGCCGCGGGGAGAGGGGATTCACCCCTCCACTTT. The full variable domain, its missing parts supplied by reference TRBV7-9 and TRBJ1-6, is DTGVSQNPRHKITKRGQNVTFRCDPISEHNRLYWYRQTLGQGPEFLTYFQNEAQLEKSRLLSDRFSAERPKGSFSTLEIQRTEQGDSAMYLCAAGRGDSPLHFGNGTRLTVT.

The chain joins TRBV6-5 to TRBJ1-5, with 7 nucleotides matching TRBD1. Germline trimming cut 6 bases from V and 1 base from J; bases unmatched to any gene: 6. The CDR3 loop spans 15 amino acids. Germline V gives CDR1 MNHEY, CDR2 SVGAGI. Here the CDR3 reads CASSLDRASNQPQHF. CDR3 DNA: TGTGCCAGCAGCCTCGACAGGGCGAGCAATCAGCCCCAGCATTTT.

This chain links TRBV30 with TRBJ1-2; 9 bases are shared with TRBD1. Trimming at V came to 5 bases and at J to 4 bases, leaving 14 bases not matched to a gene. Germline loops: CDR1 GTSNPN, CDR2 SVGIG (reference sequence). The CDR3 runs to 16 residues. The CDR3 region is CAWGQGLGKGFYGYTF. In nucleotides, the CDR3 is TGTGCCTGGGGACAGGGGTTAGGTAAAGGATTCTATGGCTACACCTTC.

The rearrangement joins TRBV9 to TRBJ1-5; TRBD1 matches at 7 bases. The CDR3 spans 13 residues. Germline CDR1 and CDR2: SGDLS and YYNGEE. Trimming at V came to 3 bases and at J to 6 bases, leaving 3 bases not matched to a gene. CDR3 sequence (DNA): TGTGCCAGCAGCGCCGCAGGGGGTCAGCCCCAGCATTTT. Its protein product is CASSAAGGQPQHF.

The V gene is TRBV5-1, the J gene TRBJ2-2; 14 nucleotides align to TRBD2. CDR1 and CDR2 (germline): SGHRS, YFSETQ. The J segment lost 6 bases and the V segment lost 0 bases, leaving 10 bases of the junction unmatched. The CDR3 runs to 19 residues. The CDR3 DNA reads as TGCGCCAGCAGCTTGGGCTCGACTAGCGGGGGGGCCGGTGCCGGGGAGCTGTTTTTT. This encodes CASSLGSTSGGAGAGELFF.

The rearrangement links TRBV6-5 to TRBJ2-7; TRBD1 aligns across 12 bases. V shed 5 bases and J 4 bases; nucleotides not matched to a gene: 6. The CDR3 loop spans 15 amino acids. CDR1 is MNHEY, CDR2 SVGAGI, per germline. The CDR3 sequence is CASSPGTGGVYEQYV. The CDR3 region has the DNA TGTGCCAGCAGTCCCGGGACAGGGGGCGTATACGAGCAGTACGTC.

The gene calls are TRBV28 and TRBJ1-2; D perhaps matches TRBD1 (5 bases). V was pared by 4 bases and J by 4 bases, with 13 bases between. This CDR3 is 14 amino acids long. Per germline, CDR1 MDHEN and CDR2 SYDVKM. DNA for the CDR3: TGTGCCAGCAGTTCAGGACAACAGACCTATGGCTACACCTTC. Residues: CASSSGQQTYGYTF.